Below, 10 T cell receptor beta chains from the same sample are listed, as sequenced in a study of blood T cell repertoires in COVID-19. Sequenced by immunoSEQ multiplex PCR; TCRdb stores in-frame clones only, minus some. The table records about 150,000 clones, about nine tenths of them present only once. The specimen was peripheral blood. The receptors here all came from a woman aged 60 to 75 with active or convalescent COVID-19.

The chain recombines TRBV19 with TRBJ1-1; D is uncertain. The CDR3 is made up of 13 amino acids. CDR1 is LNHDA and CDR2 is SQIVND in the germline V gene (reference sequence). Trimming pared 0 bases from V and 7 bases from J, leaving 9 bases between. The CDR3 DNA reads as TGTGCCAGTAGTATAGAGAACGGGGATGAAGCTTTCTTT. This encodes CASSIENGDEAFF.

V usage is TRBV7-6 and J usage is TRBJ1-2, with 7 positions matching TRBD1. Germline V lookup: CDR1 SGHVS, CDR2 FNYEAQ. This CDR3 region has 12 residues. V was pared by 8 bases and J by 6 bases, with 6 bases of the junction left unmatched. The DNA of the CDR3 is TGTGCCAGCGGTCAGACAGGGCATGGCTACACCTTC. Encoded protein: CASGQTGHGYTF. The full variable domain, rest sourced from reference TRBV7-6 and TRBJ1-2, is GAGVSQSPRYKVTKRGQDVALRCDPISGHVSLYWYRQALGQGPEFLTYFNYEAQQDKSGLPNDRFSAERPEGSISTLTIQRTEQRDSAMYRCASGQTGHGYTFGSGTRLTVV.

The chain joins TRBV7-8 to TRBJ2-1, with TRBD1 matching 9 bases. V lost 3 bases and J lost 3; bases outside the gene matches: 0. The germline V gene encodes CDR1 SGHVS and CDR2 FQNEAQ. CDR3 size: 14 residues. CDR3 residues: CASSLGQGYNEQFF. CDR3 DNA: TGTGCCAGCAGCTTGGGACAGGGCTACAATGAGCAGTTCTTC. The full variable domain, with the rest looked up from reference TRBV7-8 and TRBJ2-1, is GAGVSQSPRYKVAKRGQDVALRCDPISGHVSLFWYQQALGQGPEFLTYFQNEAQLDKSGLPSDRFFAERPEGSVSTLKIQRTQQEDSAVYLCASSLGQGYNEQFFGPGTRLTVL.

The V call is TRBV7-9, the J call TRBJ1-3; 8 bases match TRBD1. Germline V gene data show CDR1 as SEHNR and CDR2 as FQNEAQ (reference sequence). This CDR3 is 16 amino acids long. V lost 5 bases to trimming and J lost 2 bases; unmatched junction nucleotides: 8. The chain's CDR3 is CASSLGQGSAGNTIYF. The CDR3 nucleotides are TGTGCCAGCAGCCTCGGACAGGGATCGGCTGGAAACACCATATATTTT.

Here the CDR3 DNA reads TGTGCCAGCAGCTCTAGGGGACAGGGGGTCGAGACCCAGTACTTC. Protein sequence: CASSSRGQGVETQYF. The V gene is TRBV7-2, the J gene TRBJ2-5, with 11 bases lining up with TRBD1. J lost 5 bases, V lost 4 bases, and 6 bases had no gene match. Germline V gives CDR1 SGHTA, CDR2 FQGNSA. CDR3 length: 15 amino acids.

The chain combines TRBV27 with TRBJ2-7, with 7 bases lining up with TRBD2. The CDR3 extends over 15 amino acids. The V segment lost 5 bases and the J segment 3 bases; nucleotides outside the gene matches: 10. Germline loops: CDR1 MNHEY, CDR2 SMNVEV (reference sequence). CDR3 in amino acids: CASSPSYGGYYEQYF. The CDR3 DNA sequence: TGTGCCAGCAGTCCATCCTACGGGGGGTACTACGAGCAGTACTTC.

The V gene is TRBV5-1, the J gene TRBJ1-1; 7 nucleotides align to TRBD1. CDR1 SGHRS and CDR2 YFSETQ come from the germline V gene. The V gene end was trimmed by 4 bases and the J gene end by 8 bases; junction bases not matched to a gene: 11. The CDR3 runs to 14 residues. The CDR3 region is CASSRAGTEAEAFF. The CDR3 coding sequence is TGCGCCAGCAGCCGAGCCGGGACAGAAGCCGAAGCTTTCTTT.

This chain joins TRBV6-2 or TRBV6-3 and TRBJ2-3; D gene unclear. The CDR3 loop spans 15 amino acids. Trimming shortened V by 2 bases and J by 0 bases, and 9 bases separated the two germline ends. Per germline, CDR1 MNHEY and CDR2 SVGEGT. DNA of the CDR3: TGTGCCAGCAGTTACGATCAGATTAGCACAGATACGCAGTATTTT. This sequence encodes CASSYDQISTDTQYF.

CDR3 loop: CASYSHPTTGSYEQYF. CDR3 bases: TGTGCCAGCTACAGCCACCCTACAACTGGGTCCTACGAGCAGTACTTC. The J gene is TRBJ2-7, the V gene TRBV18; D gene uncertain. This CDR3 has 16 amino acids. V was cut by 7 bases and J by 1 base, with 20 bases left in between. The germline CDR1 and CDR2 sequences are KGHSH and LQKENI.

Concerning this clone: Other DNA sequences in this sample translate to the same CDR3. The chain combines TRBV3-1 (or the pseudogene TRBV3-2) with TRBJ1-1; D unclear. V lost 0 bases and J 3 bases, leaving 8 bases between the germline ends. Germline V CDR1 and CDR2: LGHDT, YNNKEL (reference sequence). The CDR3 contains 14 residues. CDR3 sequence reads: CASSQEGGDTEAFF. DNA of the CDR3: TGTGCCAGCAGCCAAGAAGGCGGAGACACTGAAGCTTTCTTT.